A selection of T cell receptor beta chains follows, all from one sample in a study of T cell repertoires in cytomegalovirus infection. Each CDR3 protein gets one entry after TCRdb re-called the reads with MiXCR. The sample holds approximately 910,000 distinct CDR3 sequences, roughly 30% seen once. Antigens of these TCRs are unknown. The sequencing here drew on cultured CD8+ T cells from PBMCs, taken from culture after CMV antigen stimulation. The receptors shown here come from a human donor in good health (CMV status not recorded). Some clones in this sample may be carry-over from other donors' samples. Each CDR3 is given with its conserved first and last residue. Fields, in order: J gene, D gene, clone size, V gene, CDR3 protein, CDR3 DNA. The D gene is left open where the match is weak. Rows give clone size only sometimes, using once, few, many, or a class for an expanded clone.

TRBJ2-5	NA	NA	TRBV7-9	CASSLVMGSETQYF	TGTGCCAGCAGCTTAGTTATGGGGTCGGAGACCCAGTACTTC
TRBJ1-3	NA	NA	TRBV10-3	CAISERSGNTIYF	TGTGCCATCAGTGAACGCTCTGGAAACACCATATATTTT
TRBJ2-3	NA	NA	TRBV7-9	CASTPQGGGGKDTQYF	TGTGCCAGCACCCCCCAGGGGGGCGGGGGGAAAGATACGCAGTATTTT
TRBJ2-2	NA	few	TRBV7-3	CASSFPGGGPSGGELFF	TGTGCCAGCAGCTTCCCCGGCGGGGGCCCCTCGGGCGGGGAGCTGTTTTTT
TRBJ2-2	NA	many	TRBV7-2	CASSPGRPSPQTGELFF	TGTGCCAGCAGCCCGGGTCGGCCGAGCCCCCAGACCGGGGAGCTGTTTTTT
TRBJ2-3	NA	few	TRBV6-5	CASSYRGSADTQYF	TGTGCCAGCAGTTACCGAGGGTCGGCAGATACGCAGTATTTT
TRBJ1-3	NA	NA	TRBV5-8	CASSFGYPSGNTIYF	TGTGCCAGCAGCTTCGGATACCCCTCTGGAAACACCATATATTTT
TRBJ1-2	NA	once	TRBV27	CASSLKARINYGYTF	TGTGCCAGCAGTCTTAAGGCTCGGATCAACTATGGCTACACCTTC
TRBJ2-2	NA	NA	TRBV7-9	CVSSPGLGVGTGELFF	TGTGTCAGCAGCCCCGGACTGGGAGTTGGGACCGGGGAGCTGTTTTTT
TRBJ2-3	TRBD1	few	TRBV7-9	CASSSLPGQETRDTQYF	TGTGCCAGCAGCTCCTTGCCGGGACAGGAAACGAGAGATACGCAGTATTTT
TRBJ2-6	NA	many	TRBV7-9	CASSPTTGANVLTF	TGTGCCAGCAGCCCGACAACGGGGGCCAACGTCCTGACTTTC
TRBJ2-1	TRBD2	NA	TRBV25-1	CASSPGGVEQFF	TGTGCCAGCAGCCCTGGGGGGGTTGAGCAGTTCTTC
TRBJ1-2	NA	many	TRBV12-3/TRBV12-4	CASSRTGIGYTF	TGTGCCAGCAGCCGGACGGGAATTGGCTACACCTTC
TRBJ1-2	TRBD1	NA	TRBV7-4	CASSFGPGQGVDGYTF	TGTGCCAGCAGCTTTGGGCCGGGACAGGGGGTGGATGGCTACACCTTC
TRBJ2-1	NA	few	TRBV19	CASSLGPEANEQFF	TGTGCCAGTAGTCTCGGACCTGAAGCCAATGAGCAGTTCTTC
TRBJ2-7	TRBD1	few	TRBV7-6	CASSGAQGGPYEQYF	TGTGCCAGCAGCGGAGCACAGGGGGGACCCTACGAGCAGTACTTC
TRBJ2-1	NA	NA	TRBV20-1	CSARAQGYNEQFF	TGCAGTGCTAGAGCCCAGGGATACAATGAGCAGTTCTTC
TRBJ1-4	NA	NA	TRBV29-1	CSVERLIGGDEKLFF	TGCAGCGTTGAAAGGTTAATCGGGGGCGATGAAAAACTGTTTTTT
TRBJ2-2	TRBD2	NA	TRBV18	CASSPPWLAANTGELFF	TGTGCCAGCTCACCACCGTGGCTAGCGGCGAACACCGGGGAGCTGTTTTTT
TRBJ2-5	NA	few	TRBV12-3/TRBV12-4	CASGTRGSQETQYF	TGTGCCAGCGGAACGAGGGGGAGTCAAGAGACCCAGTACTTC
TRBJ2-1	NA	few	TRBV19	CASNPAGTSLNEQFF	TGTGCCAGCAATCCGGCCGGGACTTCTCTCAATGAGCAGTTCTTC
TRBJ2-1	NA	NA	TRBV10-1	CASSESKEGLGNEQFF	TGCGCCAGCAGTGAGTCGAAAGAAGGTTTAGGGAATGAGCAGTTCTTC
TRBJ2-2	NA	NA	TRBV4-1	CASSPGPAGELFF	TGCGCCAGCAGCCCAGGACCAGCCGGGGAGCTGTTTTTT
TRBJ1-2	TRBD1	few	TRBV6-5	CASSHPEVLTGGTRRRYGYTF	TGTGCCAGCAGTCACCCGGAGGTCCTGACAGGGGGAACTAGGCGTCGATATGGCTACACCTTC
TRBJ2-7	NA	few	TRBV27	CASSLSGRAYEQYF	TGTGCCAGCAGTTTATCAGGCAGGGCCTACGAGCAGTACTTC
TRBJ2-7	NA	NA	TRBV14	CASSHRQIYEQYF	TGTGCCAGCAGCCATCGACAGATCTACGAGCAGTACTTC
TRBJ1-1	NA	NA	TRBV19	CASSIVGAGSMNTEAFF	TGTGCCAGTAGTATAGTAGGGGCAGGGAGCATGAACACTGAAGCTTTCTTT
TRBJ1-2	NA	few	TRBV6-1	CASGTRLGYTF	TGTGCCAGCGGGACTCGACTTGGCTACACCTTC
TRBJ2-1	NA	few	TRBV5-6	CASSHESPSYNEQFF	TGTGCCAGCAGCCACGAAAGTCCCTCCTACAATGAGCAGTTCTTC
TRBJ1-1	TRBD1	NA	TRBV4-1	CASSHLGQGGTEAFF	TGCGCCAGCAGCCATCTGGGACAGGGAGGCACTGAAGCTTTCTTT
TRBJ1-2	NA	many	TRBV9	CASSSALYGYTF	TGTGCCAGCAGCTCTGCGCTCTATGGCTACACCTTC
TRBJ2-7	NA	few	TRBV11-2	CASSSVDSSSYEQYF	TGTGCCAGCAGTTCCGTCGACAGTTCCTCCTACGAGCAGTACTTC
TRBJ2-3	NA	NA	TRBV4-1	CASSQLLDTDTQYF	TGCGCCAGCAGCCAATTGCTCGACACAGATACGCAGTATTTT
TRBJ1-5	NA	few	TRBV6-6	CASSPEPNQPQHF	TGTGCCAGCAGCCCTGAGCCAAATCAGCCCCAGCATTTT
TRBJ2-3	NA	few	TRBV4-1	CASSQSFVGDRADTQYF	TGCGCCAGCAGCCAAAGTTTCGTCGGGGATCGAGCAGATACGCAGTATTTT
TRBJ2-3	NA	NA	TRBV20-1	CSARGRGTDTQYF	TGCAGTGCTAGAGGAAGGGGCACAGATACGCAGTATTTT
TRBJ2-1	NA	NA	TRBV3-1	CASSQDPITRFF	TGTGCCAGCAGCCAAGATCCTATAACGCGGTTCTTC
TRBJ2-7	NA	many	TRBV12-3/TRBV12-4	CASSLPGAREQYF	TGTGCCAGCAGTTTACCGGGGGCGCGAGAGCAGTACTTC
TRBJ1-2	TRBD1	NA	TRBV6-1	CASSESGTGGIGYTF	TGTGCCAGCAGTGAATCCGGGACAGGGGGCATTGGCTACACCTTC
TRBJ1-6	NA	NA	TRBV7-9	CANSPQIGHSPLHF	TGTGCCAACAGCCCCCAAATTGGCCATTCACCCCTCCACTTT
TRBJ1-2	TRBD1	NA	TRBV7-4	CASSSGTGERDGYTF	TGTGCCAGCAGCTCCGGGACAGGGGAACGCGATGGCTACACCTTC
TRBJ1-5	NA	NA	TRBV20-1	CSVGGTSQHF	TGCAGTGTGGGGGGTACATCCCAGCATTTT
TRBJ2-1	TRBD1	NA	TRBV2	CASSEPGGYNEQFF	TGTGCCAGCAGTGAACCAGGGGGCTACAATGAGCAGTTCTTC
TRBJ2-2	NA	few	TRBV4-1	CASSQEISSTGELFF	TGCGCCAGCAGCCAAGAAATAAGTAGCACCGGGGAGCTGTTTTTT
TRBJ1-2	NA	few	TRBV4-1	CASSQEPGDGYTF	TGCGCCAGCAGCCAAGAGCCAGGCGATGGCTACACCTTC
TRBJ1-6	NA	NA	TRBV7-2	CASSWGWGDDLHF	TGTGCCAGCAGCTGGGGGTGGGGGGACGACCTCCACTTT
TRBJ2-1	TRBD2	many	TRBV2	CASRGEGLAGASYNEQFF	TGTGCCAGCAGGGGAGAGGGACTAGCGGGGGCTTCCTACAATGAGCAGTTCTTC
TRBJ1-1	NA	few	TRBV7-9	CASSLLPTEAFF	TGTGCCAGCAGCCTCCTCCCCACTGAAGCTTTCTTT
TRBJ2-2	TRBD2	few	TRBV7-6	CASSSFSGGSTGELFF	TGTGCTAGCAGCTCCTTTAGCGGGGGGAGCACCGGGGAGCTGTTTTTT
TRBJ2-7	TRBD1	few	TRBV4-1	CASSRGQGPGFEQYF	TGCGCCAGCAGCCGTGGACAGGGGCCGGGGTTCGAGCAGTACTTC
TRBJ1-6	TRBD1	few	TRBV25-1	CASRDRGSYNSPLHF	TGTGCCAGCAGGGACAGGGGTTCCTATAATTCACCCCTCCACTTT
TRBJ1-1	NA	NA	TRBV7-9	CASSLPGEAAFF	TGTGCCAGCAGCCTCCCCGGGGAGGCAGCTTTCTTT
TRBJ2-3	TRBD2	few	TRBV6-5	CASSYTSGADTQYF	TGTGCCAGCAGTTACACTAGCGGGGCAGATACGCAGTATTTT
TRBJ2-3	TRBD2	NA	TRBV7-6	CASSGAGGDTQYF	TGTGCCAGCAGCGGAGCGGGGGGGGATACGCAGTATTTT
TRBJ1-2	NA	NA	TRBV20-1	CSARDWGTSYTF	TGCAGTGCTAGAGATTGGGGGACATCGTACACCTTC